This record concerns one T cell receptor (beta chain) sequence. The antigen is undetermined. The data are from a study of cytomegalovirus exposure and HLA in healthy donors. Study results and caveats: Donor immune exposure was known only as CMV serostatus. Sequences of the TCR beta chain were said to predict the HLA-A and HLA-B alleles of most subjects accurately.

The study ran its PCR with 60 Vbeta and 13 Jbeta primers. Produced via immunoSEQ multiplex PCR; TCRdb's table is partial and in-frame only. The sample has about 280,000 clones; around nine tenths are singletons. The donors, nominally healthy at sampling, likely had unrecorded immune exposures. Material: PBMCs. This sequence originates from a woman aged 18-30 years in good health and CMV-seronegative.

The CDR3, as DNA: TGTGCCAGCAGCCCCCTTTTTAAGGGTCGGCACGGACACTCTGGGGCCAACGTCCTGACTTTC. Translated: CASSPLFKGRHGHSGANVLTF. The chain is built from TRBV21-1 and TRBJ2-6; TRBD1, the D gene given by the table, was not confirmed from the DNA. TRBV21-1 is recorded as a pseudogene. This CDR3 is 21 amino acids long.